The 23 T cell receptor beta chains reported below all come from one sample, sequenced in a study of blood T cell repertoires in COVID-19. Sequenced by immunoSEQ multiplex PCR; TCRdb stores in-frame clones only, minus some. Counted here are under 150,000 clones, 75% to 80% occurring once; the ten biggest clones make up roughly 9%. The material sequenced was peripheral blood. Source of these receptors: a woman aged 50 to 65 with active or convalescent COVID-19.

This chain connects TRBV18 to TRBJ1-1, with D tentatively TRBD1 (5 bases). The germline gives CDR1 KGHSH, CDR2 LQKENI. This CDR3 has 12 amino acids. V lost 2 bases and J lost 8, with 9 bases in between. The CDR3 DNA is TGTGCCAGCTCACCAATGGCAGGGGAAGCTTTCTTT. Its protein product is CASSPMAGEAFF.

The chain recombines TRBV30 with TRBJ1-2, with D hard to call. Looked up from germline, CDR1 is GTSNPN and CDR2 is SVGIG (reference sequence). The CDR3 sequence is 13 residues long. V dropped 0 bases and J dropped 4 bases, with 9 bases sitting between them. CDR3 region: CAWSVPPVYGYTF. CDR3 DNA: TGTGCCTGGAGTGTACCCCCGGTCTATGGCTACACCTTC. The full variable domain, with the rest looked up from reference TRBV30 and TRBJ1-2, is SQTIHQWPATLVQPVGSPLSLECTVEGTSNPNLYWYRQAAGRGLQLLFYSVGIGQISSEVPQNLSASRPQDRQFILSSKKLLLSDSGFYLCAWSVPPVYGYTFGSGTRLTVV.

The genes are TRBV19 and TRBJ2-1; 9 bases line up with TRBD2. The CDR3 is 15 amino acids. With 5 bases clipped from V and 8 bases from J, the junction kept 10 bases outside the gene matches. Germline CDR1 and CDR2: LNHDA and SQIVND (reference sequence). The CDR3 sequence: CASSDPWRGGDEQFF. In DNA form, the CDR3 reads TGTGCCAGTAGTGATCCTTGGCGCGGGGGGGATGAGCAGTTCTTC. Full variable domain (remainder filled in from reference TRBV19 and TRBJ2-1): DGGITQSPKYLFRKEGQNVTLSCEQNLNHDAMYWYRQDPGQGLRLIYYSQIVNDFQKGDIAEGYSVSREKKESFPLTVTSAQKNPTAFYLCASSDPWRGGDEQFFGPGTRLTVL.

In DNA form, the CDR3 reads TGCAGCGTTGGGGACAGGTACAATCAGCCCCAGCATTTT. It yields the protein CSVGDRYNQPQHF. This chain connects TRBV29-1 to TRBJ1-5; 8 bases line up with TRBD1. Trimming took 4 bases from V and 3 from J; bases not matched to a gene: 2. Germline V CDR1 and CDR2: SQVTM, ANQGSEA. This CDR3 has 13 residues.

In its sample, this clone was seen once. The CDR3 is CASSIDPGGELFF. The CDR3 DNA sequence: TGTGCCAGTAGTATAGATCCCGGCGGGGAGCTGTTTTTT. The chain carries TRBV19 and TRBJ2-2; D is unresolved. The CDR3 contains 13 residues. The germline gives CDR1 LNHDA, CDR2 SQIVND (reference sequence). Trimming cost V 0 bases and J 7 bases, with 6 bases left between them. The full variable domain, rest sourced from reference TRBV19 and TRBJ2-2, is DGGITQSPKYLFRKEGQNVTLSCEQNLNHDAMYWYRQDPGQGLRLIYYSQIVNDFQKGDIAEGYSVSREKKESFPLTVTSAQKNPTAFYLCASSIDPGGELFFGEGSRLTVL.

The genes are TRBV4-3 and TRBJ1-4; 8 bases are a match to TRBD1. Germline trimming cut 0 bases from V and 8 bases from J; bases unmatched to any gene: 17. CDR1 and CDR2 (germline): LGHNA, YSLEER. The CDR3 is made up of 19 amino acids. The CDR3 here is CASSQETGDWTGSIEKLFF. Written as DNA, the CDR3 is TGCGCCAGCAGCCAAGAAACTGGCGATTGGACAGGGAGTATAGAAAAACTGTTTTTT.

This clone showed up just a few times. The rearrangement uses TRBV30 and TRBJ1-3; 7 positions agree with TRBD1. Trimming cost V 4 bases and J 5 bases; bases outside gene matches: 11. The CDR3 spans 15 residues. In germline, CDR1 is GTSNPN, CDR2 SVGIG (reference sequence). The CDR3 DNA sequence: TGTGCCTGGAACCCCCGGGACAGAAATCGAAACACCATATATTTT. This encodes CAWNPRDRNRNTIYF.

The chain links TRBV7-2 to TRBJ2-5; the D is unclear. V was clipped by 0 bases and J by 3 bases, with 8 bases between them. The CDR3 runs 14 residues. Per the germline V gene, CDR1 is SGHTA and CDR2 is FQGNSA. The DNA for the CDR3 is TGTGCCAGCAGCTTAGCGTCCCAAAAAGAGACCCAGTACTTC. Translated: CASSLASQKETQYF.

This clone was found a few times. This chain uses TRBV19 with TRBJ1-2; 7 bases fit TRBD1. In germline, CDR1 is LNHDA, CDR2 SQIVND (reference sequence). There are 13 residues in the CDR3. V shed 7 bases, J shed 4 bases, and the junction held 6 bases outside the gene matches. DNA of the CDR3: TGTGCCAGTAACGTGGGACAGCTCTATGGCTACACCTTC. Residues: CASNVGQLYGYTF.

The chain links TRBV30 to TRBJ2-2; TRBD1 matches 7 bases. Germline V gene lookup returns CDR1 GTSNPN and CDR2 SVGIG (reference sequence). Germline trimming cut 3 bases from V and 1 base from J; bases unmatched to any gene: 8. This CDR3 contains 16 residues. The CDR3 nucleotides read TGTGCCTGGAGAACCACCGGGACAGTGAACACCGGGGAGCTGTTTTTT. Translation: CAWRTTGTVNTGELFF.

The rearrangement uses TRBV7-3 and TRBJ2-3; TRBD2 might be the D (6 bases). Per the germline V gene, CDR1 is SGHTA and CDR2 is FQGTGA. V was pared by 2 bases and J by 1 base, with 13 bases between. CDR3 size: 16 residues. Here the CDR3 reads CASSLGAGGGTDTQYF. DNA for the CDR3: TGTGCCAGCAGCTTAGGTGCGGGCGGGGGCACAGATACGCAGTATTTT.

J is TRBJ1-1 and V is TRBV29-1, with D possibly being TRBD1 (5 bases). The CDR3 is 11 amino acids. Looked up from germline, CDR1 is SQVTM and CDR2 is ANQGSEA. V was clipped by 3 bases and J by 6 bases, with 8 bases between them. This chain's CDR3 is CSVDRGSEAFF. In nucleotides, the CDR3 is TGCAGCGTTGATAGGGGATCTGAAGCTTTCTTT.

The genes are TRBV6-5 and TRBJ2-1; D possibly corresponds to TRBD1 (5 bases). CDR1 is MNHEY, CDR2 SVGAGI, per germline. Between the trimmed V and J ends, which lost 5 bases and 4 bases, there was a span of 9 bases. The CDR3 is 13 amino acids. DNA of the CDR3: TGTGCCAGCAGTCGACAGAGTTACAATGAGCAGTTCTTC. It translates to CASSRQSYNEQFF.

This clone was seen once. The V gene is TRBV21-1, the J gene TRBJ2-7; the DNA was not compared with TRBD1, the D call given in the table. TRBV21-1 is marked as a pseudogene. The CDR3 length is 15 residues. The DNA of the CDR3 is TGTGCCAGCAGCGCCCAAGGGGGACAGCCTACCGAGCAGTACTTC. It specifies CASSAQGGQPTEQYF.

Written as DNA, the CDR3 is TGTGCCAGCAGCGCCCAGGACAGGGTCACTGAAGCTTTCTTT. Protein: CASSAQDRVTEAFF. The chain recombines TRBV9 with TRBJ1-1; 8 bases agree with TRBD1. With 3 bases clipped from V and 4 bases from J, the junction kept 5 bases outside the gene matches. CDR3 size: 14 residues. Per the germline V gene, CDR1 is SGDLS and CDR2 is YYNGEE. The entire variable domain, with the rest obtained from reference TRBV9 and TRBJ1-1, is as follows: DSGVTQTPKHLITATGQRVTLRCSPRSGDLSVYWYQQSLDQGLQFLIQYYNGEERAKGNILERFSAQQFPDLHSELNLSSLELGDSALYFCASSAQDRVTEAFFGQGTRLTVV.

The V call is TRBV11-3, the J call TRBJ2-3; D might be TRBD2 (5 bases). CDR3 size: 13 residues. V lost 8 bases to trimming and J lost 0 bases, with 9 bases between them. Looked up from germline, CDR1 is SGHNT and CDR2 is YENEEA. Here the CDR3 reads CASSEGSTDTQYF. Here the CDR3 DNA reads TGTGCCAGCTCCGAGGGTAGCACAGATACGCAGTATTTT. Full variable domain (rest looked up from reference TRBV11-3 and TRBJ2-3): EAGVVQSPRYKIIEKKQPVAFWCNPISGHNTLYWYLQNLGQGPELLIRYENEEAVDDSQLPKDRFSAERLKGVDSTLKIQPAELGDSAVYLCASSEGSTDTQYFGPGTRLTVL.

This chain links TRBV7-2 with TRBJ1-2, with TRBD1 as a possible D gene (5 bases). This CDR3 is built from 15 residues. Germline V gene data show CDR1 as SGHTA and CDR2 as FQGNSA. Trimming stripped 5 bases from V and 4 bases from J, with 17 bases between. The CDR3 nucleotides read TGTGCCAGCAGCCTCCGGGTGGGGGGGTCCTATGGCTACACCTTC. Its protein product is CASSLRVGGSYGYTF.

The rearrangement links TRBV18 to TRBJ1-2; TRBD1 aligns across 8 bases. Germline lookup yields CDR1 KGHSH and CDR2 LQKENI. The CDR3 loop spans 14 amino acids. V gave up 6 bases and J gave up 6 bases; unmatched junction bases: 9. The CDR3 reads CASSFIDRGDGYTF. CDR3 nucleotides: TGTGCCAGCTCCTTCATTGACAGGGGCGATGGCTACACCTTC.

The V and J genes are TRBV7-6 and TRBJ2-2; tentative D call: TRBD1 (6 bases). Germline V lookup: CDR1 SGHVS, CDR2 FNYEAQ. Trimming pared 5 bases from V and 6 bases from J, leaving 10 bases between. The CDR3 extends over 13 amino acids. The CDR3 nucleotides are TGTGCCAGCAGCCATTACAGGGCCGGGGAGCTGTTTTTT. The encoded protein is CASSHYRAGELFF.

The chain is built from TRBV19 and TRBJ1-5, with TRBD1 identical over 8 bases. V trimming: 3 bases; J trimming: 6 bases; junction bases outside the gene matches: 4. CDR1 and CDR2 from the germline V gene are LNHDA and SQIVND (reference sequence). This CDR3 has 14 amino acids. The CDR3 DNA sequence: TGTGCCAGTAGTATCGACAGGGGTGCTCAGCCCCAGCATTTT. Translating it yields CASSIDRGAQPQHF.

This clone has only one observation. The CDR3 DNA is TGTGCCAGCAGCTTAAATTACGTCGGGTTTACTAGCACAGATACGCAGTATTTT. Translation: CASSLNYVGFTSTDTQYF. The V gene is TRBV7-2, the J gene TRBJ2-3; D gene uncertain. Germline-derived CDR1 and CDR2 are SGHTA and FQGNSA. CDR3 length: 18 residues. V was shortened by 2 bases and J by 0 bases, with 18 bases between the two germline ends.

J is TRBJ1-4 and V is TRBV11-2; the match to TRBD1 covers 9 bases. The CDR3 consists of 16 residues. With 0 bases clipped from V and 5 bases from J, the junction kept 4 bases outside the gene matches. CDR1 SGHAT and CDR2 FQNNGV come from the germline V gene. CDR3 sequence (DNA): TGTGCCAGCAGCTTAGACACAGGGGGCGACAATGAAAAACTGTTTTTT. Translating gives CASSLDTGGDNEKLFF.

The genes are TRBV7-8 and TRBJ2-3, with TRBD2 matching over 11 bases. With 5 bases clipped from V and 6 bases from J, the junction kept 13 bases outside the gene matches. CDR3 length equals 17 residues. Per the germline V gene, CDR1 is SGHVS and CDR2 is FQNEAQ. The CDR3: CASSTALAGVGWDTQYF. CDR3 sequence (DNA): TGTGCCAGCAGCACAGCACTAGCGGGAGTGGGGTGGGATACGCAGTATTTT.